The clone carrying this T cell receptor (beta chain) showed up just a few times. The sample originates from a study of blood T cell repertoires in COVID-19. Study information: Acute-phase and convalescent COVID-19 samples originated in the United States, Italy and Spain. T cells, B-cell-depleted T cells, or PBMCs supplied cDNA or gDNA.

As originally analysed: The authors estimated nucleated cell counts from reference gene primer amplification. Assay: immunoSEQ multiplex PCR; the TCRdb copy retains only in-frame clones and omits some. V, J and clone size are taken as reported in that table, and D and trimming were inferred from the DNA itself. The data hold some 160,000 clones, with 80% to 90% observed a single time. This CDR3 comprises 13 residues. Germline CDR1 and CDR2: SGHTA and FQGNSA. Trimming left V 4 bases short and J 4 bases short, with 10 bases between. This clonotype was obtained from a man in his 60s with acute or convalescent COVID-19. Sequenced sample: peripheral blood. The chain couples TRBV7-2 to TRBJ1-2, with D possibly matching TRBD1 (6 bases). The CDR3 DNA sequence: TGTGCCAGCAGCTCAAAAGGGGGCTATGGCTACACCTTC. Encoded protein: CASSSKGGYGYTF.